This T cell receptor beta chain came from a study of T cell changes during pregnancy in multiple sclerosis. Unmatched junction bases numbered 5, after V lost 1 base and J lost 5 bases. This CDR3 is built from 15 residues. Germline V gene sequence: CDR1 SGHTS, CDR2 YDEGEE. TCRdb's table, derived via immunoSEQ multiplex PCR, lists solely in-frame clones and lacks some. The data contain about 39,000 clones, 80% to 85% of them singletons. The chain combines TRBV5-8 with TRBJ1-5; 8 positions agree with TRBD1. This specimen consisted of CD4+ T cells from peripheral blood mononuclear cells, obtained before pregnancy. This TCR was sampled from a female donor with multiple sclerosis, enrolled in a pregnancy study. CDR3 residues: CASSLNRGADQPQHF. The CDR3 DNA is TGTGCCAGCAGCTTGAACAGGGGGGCGGATCAGCCCCAGCATTTT.